What follows describes a single T cell receptor beta chain. Its antigen is currently unknown. This specimen comes from a study of cytomegalovirus exposure and HLA in healthy donors. General observations from the study: Among TCR beta chains, those listed as cytomegalovirus-associated numbered over 150. Productive rates of about 87% or about 30% were seen for most TCR beta V segments in an earlier analysis.

V gave up 0 bases and J gave up 6 bases; unmatched junction bases: 5. The CDR3 contains 15 residues. Per the germline V gene, CDR1 is SGDLS and CDR2 is YYNGEE. The PCR contained 60 Vbeta and 13 Jbeta primers. Using immunoSEQ multiplex PCR, the repertoire was profiled, and TCRdb retains in-frame clones only, with some absent. Here the sample spans 110,000 to 150,000 clones, 73% being singletons. Healthy bone marrow donors made up the donor group. Though probably carrying unrecorded immune exposures, donors were nominally healthy at sampling. The specimen sequenced was PBMCs. This clonotype was obtained from a middle-aged woman in good health and CMV-seronegative. The chain is built from TRBV9 and TRBJ2-3, with 9 bases that match TRBD2. CDR3 bases: TGTGCCAGCAGCGTAGTCCCTAGCGGGGTGGATACGCAGTATTTT. As protein: CASSVVPSGVDTQYF.